The 21 T cell receptor beta chains reported below all come from one sample, sequenced in a study of blood T cell repertoires in COVID-19. Method: immunoSEQ multiplex PCR; TCRdb's copy keeps in-frame clones and lacks some. The sample lists fewer than 130,000 clones; 85% to 90% were seen once. The sample comprised peripheral blood. All receptors derive from a woman of 80 years or more with acute or convalescent COVID-19.

This clone has only one observation. V gene TRBV6-5 combines with J gene TRBJ1-1, with 10 bases matching TRBD1. This CDR3 spans 13 amino acids. The germline CDR1 and CDR2 sequences are MNHEY and SVGAGI. With V trimmed by 4 bases and J by 6 bases, 2 bases remained unmatched. The CDR3 region is CASSSGTGAEAFF. In DNA form, the CDR3 reads TGTGCCAGCAGTTCCGGGACAGGGGCTGAAGCTTTCTTT.

The CDR3, as DNA: TGTGCCAGTAGTATAGACGGGACAGGGGGCCAAGAGACCCAGTACTTC. Translated: CASSIDGTGGQETQYF. The rearrangement links TRBV19 to TRBJ2-5, with 11 bases fitting TRBD1. Germline CDR1 reads LNHDA; CDR2 reads SQIVND (reference sequence). Losses at the gene ends were 0 bases for V and 1 base for J; bases not matched to a gene: 1. The CDR3 loop spans 16 amino acids.

The chain has TRBV7-2 and TRBJ2-3; D gene ambiguous. V was clipped by 5 bases and J by 7 bases, with 10 bases between them. Germline values: CDR1 SGHTA, CDR2 FQGNSA. This CDR3 comprises 12 residues. The CDR3 spells CASSPVVYTQYF. The CDR3 DNA reads TGTGCCAGCAGCCCGGTCGTGTATACGCAGTATTTT. The variable domain in full, with the rest retrieved from reference TRBV7-2 and TRBJ2-3, is GAGVSQSPSNKVTEKGKDVELRCDPISGHTALYWYRQSLGQGLEFLIYFQGNSAPDKSGLPSDRFSAERTGGSVSTLTIQRTQQEDSAVYLCASSPVVYTQYFGPGTRLTVL.

The chain has TRBV9 and TRBJ1-1; tentative D call: TRBD1 (5 bases). In germline, CDR1 is SGDLS, CDR2 YYNGEE. The CDR3 has 15 amino acids. Trimming shortened V by 0 bases and J by 5 bases, and 14 bases separated the two germline ends. This CDR3 reads CASSVAPQGTTEAFF. DNA for the CDR3: TGTGCCAGCAGCGTAGCACCGCAGGGTACTACTGAAGCTTTCTTT.

The rearrangement links TRBV5-1 to TRBJ1-2; no clear D. In germline, CDR1 is SGHRS, CDR2 YFSETQ. This CDR3 is built from 13 residues. The V end was cut by 2 bases, the J end by 4 bases, with 9 bases between. CDR3 protein: CASSLDGIYGYTF. The CDR3 bases are TGCGCCAGCAGCTTAGACGGGATCTATGGCTACACCTTC.

The J gene is TRBJ2-1, the V gene TRBV7-8, with TRBD2 matching 12 bases. Unmatched junction bases numbered 6, after V lost 5 bases and J lost 7 bases. The CDR3 totals 15 residues. Looked up from germline, CDR1 is SGHVS and CDR2 is FQNEAQ. The CDR3 is CASSVGLAGINEQFF. CDR3 coding DNA: TGTGCCAGCAGCGTTGGACTAGCGGGAATAAATGAGCAGTTCTTC.

Of note for this clone: A junction end diverges from the germline sequence, so it may reflect a read error. V is TRBV4-1 and J is TRBJ2-7; 10 bases map to TRBD1. Germline loops: CDR1 MGHRA, CDR2 YSYEKL. The CDR3 spans 17 residues. For the CDR3, the DNA is TGCGCCCGCAGCCGCCCGGGACAGGGGTTTCTCTCCTACGAGCAGTACTTC. Amino acids: CARSRPGQGFLSYEQYF.

This chain uses TRBV13 with TRBJ2-5; 14 nucleotides match TRBD2. The V gene's germline CDR1 is PRHDT and CDR2 FYEKMQ (reference sequence). This CDR3 has 17 residues. With 3 bases clipped from V and 4 bases from J, the junction kept 7 bases outside the gene matches. Written as DNA, the CDR3 is TGTGCCAGCAGCTTTGGACTAGCGGGGGGAACGTCAGAGACCCAGTACTTC. It yields the protein CASSFGLAGGTSETQYF.

This chain uses TRBV10-3 with TRBJ1-2; 10 positions match TRBD1. This CDR3 has 14 amino acids. Unmatched junction bases numbered 7, after V lost 6 bases and J lost 6 bases. Germline CDR1 is ENHRY and CDR2 is SYGVKD. This chain's CDR3 is CAISRGQGTDGYTF. CDR3 sequence (DNA): TGTGCCATCAGCCGGGGACAGGGGACCGATGGCTACACCTTC.

The V gene is TRBV28, the J gene TRBJ1-1, with D perhaps matching TRBD1 (6 bases). CDR3 length equals 14 residues. Germline V lookup: CDR1 MDHEN, CDR2 SYDVKM. V lost 5 bases to trimming and J lost 6 bases, with 16 bases between them. The CDR3 DNA reads TGTGCCAGCAGTCTACAGGGCGCCTGGGCTGAAGCTTTCTTT. This translates into CASSLQGAWAEAFF.

The chain employs TRBV5-1 and TRBJ2-7; TRBD2 aligns across 15 bases. V was clipped by 4 bases and J by 5 bases; unmatched bases: 7. This CDR3 region has 16 residues. Germline values: CDR1 SGHRS, CDR2 YFSETQ. Here the CDR3 DNA reads TGCGCCAGCAGCCCCGGACTAGCGGGGGGGCCCGACGAGCAGTACTTC. It translates to CASSPGLAGGPDEQYF.

J is TRBJ1-2 and V is TRBV29-1, with D maybe TRBD1 (6 bases). The CDR3 covers 14 residues. Germline CDR1 reads SQVTM; CDR2 reads ANQGSEA. Trimming left V 0 bases short and J 6 bases short, with 14 bases between. In nucleotides, the CDR3 is TGCAGCGTTGAAGATTGGGCAGGGGTTGATGGCTACACCTTC. Protein sequence: CSVEDWAGVDGYTF.

DNA for the CDR3: TGTGCCACCAGTGATTCCGGACAGGAGCTTTCCTACGAGCAGTACTTC. Translating gives CATSDSGQELSYEQYF. This chain connects TRBV24-1 to TRBJ2-7; TRBD1 matches at 7 bases. The J segment lost 1 base and the V segment lost 2 bases, leaving 7 bases of the junction unmatched. This CDR3 has 16 amino acids. CDR1 is KGHDR and CDR2 is SFDVKD in the germline V gene.

The rearrangement joins TRBV29-1 to TRBJ2-7, with D perhaps TRBD2 (5 bases). V gave up 7 bases and J gave up 0 bases, with 13 bases separating them. The CDR3 extends over 13 amino acids. Germline CDR1 is SQVTM and CDR2 is ANQGSEA. CDR3 region: CSARGGNSYEQYF. The DNA of the CDR3 is TGCAGCGCCCGGGGTGGGAACTCCTACGAGCAGTACTTC.

The CDR3 nucleotides are TGTGCCAGCAGTGAAACAGGGTTTAGCCAAGAGACCCAGTACTTC. The encoded protein is CASSETGFSQETQYF. This rearrangement joins TRBV2 to TRBJ2-5, with D perhaps matching TRBD1 (6 bases). Germline V gene data show CDR1 as SNHLY and CDR2 as FYNNEI. V was shortened by 2 bases and J by 1 base, with 11 bases between the two germline ends. The length of the CDR3 is 15 residues.

The sample holds one count of this clone. The chain uses TRBV7-2 and TRBJ1-3; weak D call: TRBD1 (5 bases). In germline, CDR1 is SGHTA, CDR2 FQGNSA. CDR3 length equals 15 residues. V was trimmed by 2 bases and J by 2 bases, leaving 10 bases between them. In nucleotides, the CDR3 is TGTGCCAGCAGCTTATTTGCAGGGCCTGGAAACACCATATATTTT. This codes for CASSLFAGPGNTIYF.

The CDR3 loop reads CASTPGGGQGAYEQYF. The CDR3 region has the DNA TGTGCCAGCACTCCCGGGGGGGGACAGGGGGCGTACGAGCAGTACTTC. The chain recombines TRBV28 with TRBJ2-7, with 12 bases identical to TRBD1. This CDR3 has 16 residues. Trimming took 7 bases from V and 4 from J; bases not matched to a gene: 11. Germline V CDR1 and CDR2: MDHEN, SYDVKM.

The V and J genes are TRBV6-5 and TRBJ2-3, with D possibly TRBD2 on 5 matching bases. This CDR3 has 13 residues. The germline CDR1 and CDR2 sequences are MNHEY and SVGAGI. Trimming stripped 7 bases from V and 8 bases from J, with 16 bases between. The DNA of the CDR3 is TGTGCCAGCAACCCCCCCCGCGGGCCTACGCAGTATTTT. The encoded protein is CASNPPRGPTQYF.

The rearrangement joins TRBV4-1 to TRBJ1-2, with TRBD1 identical over 7 bases. V lost 0 bases, J lost 4 bases, and 5 bases stayed unmatched. The germline V gene encodes CDR1 MGHRA and CDR2 YSYEKL. This CDR3 has 15 amino acids. DNA for the CDR3: TGCGCCAGCAGCCAAGAAGGAGGGACAGCCTATGGCTACACCTTC. Translated, it gives CASSQEGGTAYGYTF.

The chain links TRBV13 to TRBJ2-3, with D perhaps matching TRBD2 (6 bases). Deletions cut 5 bases from V and 5 bases from J, with 14 bases between. Germline V gene sequence: CDR1 PRHDT, CDR2 FYEKMQ (reference sequence). The CDR3 is 14 residues long. CDR3 in amino acids: CASSDAVEGDTQYF. The CDR3 DNA sequence: TGTGCCAGCAGCGACGCGGTGGAGGGAGATACGCAGTATTTT.

This rearrangement joins TRBV5-5 to TRBJ1-6; D gene unclear. The CDR3 has 20 amino acids. V gave up 0 bases and J gave up 0 bases, with 19 bases separating them. Germline assignment: CDR1 SGHKS and CDR2 YYEKEE (reference sequence). CDR3 DNA: TGTGCCAGCAGCTTGGTAAGCGGGTCAGTGGTGAGCTCCTATAATTCACCCCTCCACTTT. It encodes CASSLVSGSVVSSYNSPLHF.